This T cell receptor (beta chain) was identified in a study of T cells in Graves' hyperthyroidism and ophthalmopathy. The diagnostic basis comprised clinical symptoms, serum thyroxine and TRAb, thyroid ultrasound and orbital computed tomography. Isolation of PBMCs was performed on around 9.3 ml fresh peripheral blood. Study results and caveats: Model-based prediction identified ophthalmopathy a median around 6.7 months prior to its onset.

CDR1 and CDR2 (germline): MDHEN, SYDVKM. The CDR3 is made up of 14 amino acids. V lost 1 base and J lost 1, with 7 bases in between. Amplification of TCR beta CDR3 regions used RNA as the template. Primed by the HTBI set, a first-round RT-PCR was run on the TCR CDR3. TCRdb called the multiplex PCR reads again in MiXCR, with one record for every CDR3 protein. The sample lists about 380,000 distinct CDR3 sequences, more than 11% seen once, with 9.5% to 11% in the top ten. At least ten counts were recorded for this clonotype. The antigen is not known. V gene TRBV28 combines with J gene TRBJ1-1; D not certain. This TCR was sampled from a woman aged 55-69 years with Graves' hyperthyroidism. Sequencing was carried out using blood. The CDR3 sequence is CASSLSHRNTEAFF. As DNA, the CDR3 is TGTGCCAGCAGTTTATCCCACAGGAACACTGAAGCTTTCTTT.